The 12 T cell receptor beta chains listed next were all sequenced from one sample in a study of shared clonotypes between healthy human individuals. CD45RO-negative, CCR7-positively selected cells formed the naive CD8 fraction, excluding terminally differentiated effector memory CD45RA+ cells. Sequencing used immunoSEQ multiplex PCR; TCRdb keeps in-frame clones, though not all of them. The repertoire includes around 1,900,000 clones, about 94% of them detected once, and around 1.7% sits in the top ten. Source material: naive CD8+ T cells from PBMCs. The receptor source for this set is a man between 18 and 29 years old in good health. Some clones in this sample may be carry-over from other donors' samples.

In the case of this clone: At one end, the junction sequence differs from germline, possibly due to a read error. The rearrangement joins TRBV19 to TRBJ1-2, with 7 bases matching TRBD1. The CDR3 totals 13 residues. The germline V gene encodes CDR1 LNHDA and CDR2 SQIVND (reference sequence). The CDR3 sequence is CASSTRPPGQKMF. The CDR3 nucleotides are TGTGCCAGTAGTACGCGGCCTCCGGGACAGAAGATGTTC.

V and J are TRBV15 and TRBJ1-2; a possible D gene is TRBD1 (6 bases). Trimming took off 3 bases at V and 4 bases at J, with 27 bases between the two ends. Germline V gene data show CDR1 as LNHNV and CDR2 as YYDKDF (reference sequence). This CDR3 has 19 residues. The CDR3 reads CATSRNRNPGHPVSYGYTF. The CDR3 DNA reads TGTGCCACCAGCAGGAATCGAAACCCGGGACACCCCGTTAGCTATGGCTACACCTTC.

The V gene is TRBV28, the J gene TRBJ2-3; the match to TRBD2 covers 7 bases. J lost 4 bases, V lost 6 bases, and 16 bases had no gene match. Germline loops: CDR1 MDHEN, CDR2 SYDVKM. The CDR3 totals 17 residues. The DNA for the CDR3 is TGTGCCAGCAGCACGGGGTTGGGGGGGATGCTCGCAGATACGCAGTATTTT. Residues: CASSTGLGGMLADTQYF.

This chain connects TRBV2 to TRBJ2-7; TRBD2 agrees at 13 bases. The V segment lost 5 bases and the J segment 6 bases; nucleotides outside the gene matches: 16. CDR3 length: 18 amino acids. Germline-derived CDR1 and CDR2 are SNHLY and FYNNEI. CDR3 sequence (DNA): TGTGCCAGCAGTACGCCCGGGACTAGCGGGACCTCCCCCTCCGAGCAGTACTTC. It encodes CASSTPGTSGTSPSEQYF.

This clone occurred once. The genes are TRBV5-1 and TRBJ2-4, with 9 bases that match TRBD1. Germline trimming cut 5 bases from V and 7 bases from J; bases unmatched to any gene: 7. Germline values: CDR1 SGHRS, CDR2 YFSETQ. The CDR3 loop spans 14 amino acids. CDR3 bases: TGCGCCAGCAGGTCCCCGGGACAGGGTAACATTCAGTACTTC. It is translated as CASRSPGQGNIQYF.

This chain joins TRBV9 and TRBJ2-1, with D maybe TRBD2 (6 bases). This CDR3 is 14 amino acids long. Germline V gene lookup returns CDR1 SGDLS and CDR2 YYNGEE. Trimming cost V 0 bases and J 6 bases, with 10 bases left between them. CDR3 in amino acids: CASSVAGVGNEQFF. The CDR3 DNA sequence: TGTGCCAGCAGCGTAGCGGGAGTGGGCAATGAGCAGTTCTTC.

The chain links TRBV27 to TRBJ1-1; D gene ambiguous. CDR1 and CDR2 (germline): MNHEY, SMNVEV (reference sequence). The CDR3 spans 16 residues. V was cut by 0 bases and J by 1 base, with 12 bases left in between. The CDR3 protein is CASSLSFLGSNTEAFF. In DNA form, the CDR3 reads TGTGCCAGCAGTTTATCTTTTTTGGGGTCGAACACTGAAGCTTTCTTT.

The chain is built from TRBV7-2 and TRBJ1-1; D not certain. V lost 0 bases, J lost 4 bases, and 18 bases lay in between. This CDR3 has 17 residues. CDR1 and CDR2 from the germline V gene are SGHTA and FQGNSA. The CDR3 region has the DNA TGTGCCAGCAGCTTAGCGAGGTTGGCGGCTGTTAGCACTGAAGCTTTCTTT. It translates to CASSLARLAAVSTEAFF.

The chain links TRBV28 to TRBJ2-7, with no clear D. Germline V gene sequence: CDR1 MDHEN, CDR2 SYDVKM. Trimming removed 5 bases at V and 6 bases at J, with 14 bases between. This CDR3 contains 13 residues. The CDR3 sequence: CASSLALGPEQYF. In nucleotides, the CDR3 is TGTGCCAGCAGTCTCGCATTGGGTCCCGAGCAGTACTTC.

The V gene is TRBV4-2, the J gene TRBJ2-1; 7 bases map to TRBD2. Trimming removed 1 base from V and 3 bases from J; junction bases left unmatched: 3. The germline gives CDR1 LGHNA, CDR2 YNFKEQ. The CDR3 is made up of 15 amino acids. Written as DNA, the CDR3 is TGTGCCAGCAGCCAAGTGCCTAGCGGCTACAATGAGCAGTTCTTC. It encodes CASSQVPSGYNEQFF.

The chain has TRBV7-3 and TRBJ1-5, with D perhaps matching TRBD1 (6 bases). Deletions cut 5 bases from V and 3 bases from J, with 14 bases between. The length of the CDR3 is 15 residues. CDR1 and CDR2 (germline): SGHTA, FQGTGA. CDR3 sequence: CASSVDAGVNQPQHF. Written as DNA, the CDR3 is TGTGCCAGCAGCGTCGACGCAGGGGTCAATCAGCCCCAGCATTTT. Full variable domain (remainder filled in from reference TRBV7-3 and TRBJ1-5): GAGVSQTPSNKVTEKGKYVELRCDPISGHTALYWYRQSLGQGPEFLIYFQGTGAADDSGLPNDRFFAVRPEGSVSTLKIQRTERGDSAVYLCASSVDAGVNQPQHFGDGTRLSIL.

CDR3 in amino acids: CATSRGQLKTQYF. CDR3 coding DNA: TGTGCCACCAGCAGAGGACAGTTAAAGACCCAGTACTTC. The rearrangement joins TRBV15 to TRBJ2-5, with D possibly matching TRBD1 (5 bases). Trimming left V 1 base short and J 6 bases short, with 9 bases between. The CDR3 runs 13 residues. From germline, CDR1 is LNHNV and CDR2 YYDKDF (reference sequence).